The present T cell receptor (beta chain) was sequenced within a study of spatial heterogeneity in lung cancer. General study findings and limits: Whereas they appeared in blood less at follow-up, ubiquitous expanded tumor TCRs appeared there more at resection.

Time point denoted: sample taken at primary tumor resection. No cells were sorted before sequencing. The whole RNA sequenced was extracted from tumor, nontumor lung or frozen PBMC. The donors were more than 70 patients with non-small cell lung cancer that was early-stage and untreated. The germline V and J ends were trimmed by 0 bases and 1 base, with 6 bases remaining between them. Looked up from germline, CDR1 is ENHRY and CDR2 is SYGVKD. CDR3 size: 15 residues. A unique molecular identifier was attached to every TCR cDNA molecule. MiXCR was run by TCRdb on the 5' RACE reads, yielding one entry per CDR3 protein. This sample carries about 36,000 distinct CDR3 sequences, roughly 5% of them seen once, and the ten largest clones take 29%. This clonotype has at least ten counts. What it binds is unknown.

The sample here was PBMCs, taken at surgery. This chain joins TRBV10-3 and TRBJ2-2; D remains unclear. The TCR comes from a female donor with early-stage non-small cell lung cancer. The CDR3 DNA follows: TGTGCCATCAGTGAGTCCGTGGGGAACACCGGGGAGCTGTTTTTT. Translated, it gives CAISESVGNTGELFF.